These 5 T cell receptor beta chains were all obtained from the same sample, sequenced in a study of OX40 agonist ivuxolimab in advanced cancers. Profiling relied on immunoSEQ multiplex PCR, and the TCRdb table lists in-frame clones only, not all of them. The sample has over 25,000 clones, 82% seen once; the top ten hold 21%. Source: CD4+ or CD8+ T cells sorted from blood, taken in a trial of the OX40 agonist ivuxolimab. Every receptor here comes from an adult with an advanced solid tumor such as melanoma, head and neck, liver or kidney cancer.

V gene TRBV5-1 combines with J gene TRBJ2-7; D gene unclear. The V and J ends lost 0 bases and 0 bases respectively, with 10 bases between them. Germline CDR1 is SGHRS and CDR2 is YFSETQ. CDR3 length: 15 residues. In DNA form, the CDR3 reads TGCGCCAGCAGCTTGGCGTTCCGGAGCTCCTACGAGCAGTACTTC. Amino acid sequence: CASSLAFRSSYEQYF. Supplemented by reference TRBV5-1 and TRBJ2-7, the full variable domain reads KAGVTQTPRYLIKTRGQQVTLSCSPISGHRSVSWYQQTPGQGLQFLFEYFSETQRNKGNFPGRFSGRQFSNSRSEMNVSTLELGDSALYLCASSLAFRSSYEQYFGPGTRLTVT.

The gene calls are TRBV28 and TRBJ1-3; no clear D gene. The CDR3 loop spans 15 amino acids. V lost 5 bases, J lost 4 bases, and 15 bases lay in between. The germline V gene encodes CDR1 MDHEN and CDR2 SYDVKM. The CDR3 is CASSTGGGWGNTIYF. CDR3 bases: TGTGCCAGCAGTACCGGAGGAGGGTGGGGAAACACCATATATTTT. Based on the CDR3 plus reference TRBV28 and TRBJ1-3, the full variable domain is DVKVTQSSRYLVKRTGEKVFLECVQDMDHENMFWYRQDPGLGLRLIYFSYDVKMKEKGDIPEGYSVSREKKERFSLILESASTNQTSMYLCASSTGGGWGNTIYFGEGSWLTVV.

The table lists this clone with a few counts. The V gene is TRBV11-3, the J gene TRBJ2-3; 7 positions agree with TRBD2. Germline V gene data show CDR1 as SGHNT and CDR2 as YENEEA. The CDR3 is made up of 13 amino acids. J lost 6 bases, V lost 4 bases, and 4 bases had no gene match. CDR3 nucleotides: TGTGCCAGCAGCTATAACGGGGGGGATACGCAGTATTTT. Amino acids: CASSYNGGDTQYF. Combining the CDR3 with reference TRBV11-3 and TRBJ2-3 gives the whole variable domain EAGVVQSPRYKIIEKKQPVAFWCNPISGHNTLYWYLQNLGQGPELLIRYENEEAVDDSQLPKDRFSAERLKGVDSTLKIQPAELGDSAVYLCASSYNGGDTQYFGPGTRLTVL.

This clone came up once. This chain connects TRBV5-4 to TRBJ2-2; D not certain. CDR1 SGHNT and CDR2 YYREEE come from the germline V gene (reference sequence). V was cut by 9 bases and J by 7 bases, with 10 bases left in between. CDR3 size: 11 residues. CDR3 protein: CAILLGGELFF. The CDR3 coding sequence is TGTGCCATCCTACTTGGCGGGGAGCTGTTTTTT.

This clone was seen a single time. This sequence joins TRBV6-6 and TRBJ2-1, with D maybe TRBD1 (5 bases). V was shortened by 7 bases and J by 13 bases, with 17 bases between the two germline ends. The germline V gene encodes CDR1 MNHNY and CDR2 SVGAGI (reference sequence). This CDR3 is built from 12 residues. The CDR3, as DNA: TGTGCCAGCACTACGGAAAGGACACGCCAGTTCTTC. Protein: CASTTERTRQFF.